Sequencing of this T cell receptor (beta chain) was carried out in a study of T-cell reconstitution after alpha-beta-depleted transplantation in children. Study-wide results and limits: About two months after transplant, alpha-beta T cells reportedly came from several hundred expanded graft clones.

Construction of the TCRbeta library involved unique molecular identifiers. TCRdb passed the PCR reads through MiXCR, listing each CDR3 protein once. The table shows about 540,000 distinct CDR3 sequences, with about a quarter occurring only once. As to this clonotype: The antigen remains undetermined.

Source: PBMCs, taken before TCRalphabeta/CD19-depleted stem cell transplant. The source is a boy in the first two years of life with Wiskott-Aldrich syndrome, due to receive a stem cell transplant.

The CDR3 region is CASSPQVKDTEAFF. The CDR3 nucleotides read TGTGCCAGCAGTCCCCAGGTCAAGGACACTGAAGCTTTCTTT. The chain joins TRBV3-1 to TRBJ1-1; D gene uncertain. Trimming pared 6 bases from V and 3 bases from J, leaving 14 bases between. CDR3 length equals 14 residues. CDR1 LGHDT and CDR2 YNNKEL come from the germline V gene (reference sequence).